A single sample gave rise to the 13 T cell receptor beta chains below, sequenced in a study of neurological immune-mediated disorders. TCRdb recomputed calls from the 5' RACE reads with MiXCR, one row per CDR3 protein. The sample yields 100,000 to 150,000 distinct CDR3 sequences, more than 2.5% seen once. Sequenced material: PBMCs. The source of these receptors is a woman in her 30s with multiple sclerosis.

This clonotype was recorded many times. This sequence joins TRBV7-9 and TRBJ2-7; D call uncertain. V was trimmed by 3 bases and J by 3 bases, leaving 9 bases between them. CDR3 length equals 13 residues. Germline lookup yields CDR1 SEHNR and CDR2 FQNEAQ (reference sequence). This CDR3 is CASSFPLNYEQYF. The CDR3 nucleotides read TGTGCCAGCAGCTTCCCCCTCAACTACGAGCAGTACTTC.

The genes are TRBV20-1 and TRBJ1-1; the D gene is possibly TRBD1 (6 bases). The CDR3 is 12 amino acids. Deletions cut 5 bases from V and 0 bases from J, with 7 bases between. CDR1 is DFQATT, CDR2 SNEGSKA, per germline (reference sequence). CDR3 residues: CSAGQMNTEAFF. CDR3 in DNA: TGCAGTGCTGGACAGATGAACACTGAAGCTTTCTTT.

This clonotype was counted a few times. CDR3 DNA: TGTGCCAGCAGTTACTCGATGGTGTACAATGAGCAGTTCTTC. Its protein is CASSYSMVYNEQFF. This chain links TRBV6-6 with TRBJ2-1; D ambiguous. The CDR3 contains 14 residues. Germline V gene sequence: CDR1 MNHNY, CDR2 SVGAGI (reference sequence). V was shortened by 0 bases and J by 4 bases, with 7 bases between the two germline ends.

This clonotype has at least ten counts. The rearrangement links TRBV18 to TRBJ2-1, with 9 positions matching TRBD1. Germline V gene sequence: CDR1 KGHSH, CDR2 LQKENI. V was clipped by 6 bases and J by 5 bases; unmatched bases: 11. The CDR3 has 16 residues. CDR3 region: CASSPTTGGLHNEQFF. The DNA for the CDR3 is TGTGCCAGCTCCCCAACGACAGGGGGTCTTCACAATGAGCAGTTCTTC.

The table lists this clonotype with many counts. The J gene is TRBJ1-3, the V gene TRBV30, with D possibly TRBD1 on 5 matching bases. V lost 5 bases to trimming and J lost 2 bases, with 7 bases between them. The germline CDR1 and CDR2 sequences are GTSNPN and SVGIG (reference sequence). CDR3 length equals 12 residues. The CDR3 coding sequence is TGTGCCTGGCGACAGCCTGGAAACACCATATATTTT. Protein product: CAWRQPGNTIYF. Together with reference TRBV30 and TRBJ1-3, the CDR3 gives the full variable domain: SQTIHQWPATLVQPVGSPLSLECTVEGTSNPNLYWYRQAAGRGLQLLFYSVGIGQISSEVPQNLSASRPQDRQFILSSKKLLLSDSGFYLCAWRQPGNTIYFGEGSWLTVV.

This chain uses TRBV10-3 with TRBJ2-2; TRBD1 aligns across 7 bases. Germline trimming cut 6 bases from V and 5 bases from J; bases unmatched to any gene: 6. The CDR3 is 14 residues long. The germline gives CDR1 ENHRY, CDR2 SYGVKD. CDR3 sequence: CAIRDTGETGELFF. The CDR3 DNA follows: TGTGCCATCAGGGACACAGGGGAAACCGGGGAGCTGTTTTTT.

This clonotype has a count of ten or more. The chain has TRBV27 and TRBJ2-5; TRBD1 might be the D (6 bases). The germline V gene has CDR1 MNHEY and CDR2 SMNVEV (reference sequence). Trimming took 5 bases from V and 4 from J, leaving 17 bases between them. This CDR3 has 15 residues. DNA for the CDR3: TGTGCCAGCAGTCCTATCATTACAGGGTCAGAGACCCAGTACTTC. Encoded protein: CASSPIITGSETQYF.

In its sample, this clonotype was seen many times. This sequence joins TRBV25-1 and TRBJ1-1; D not certain. V was pared by 6 bases and J by 1 base, with 12 bases between. CDR3 length equals 14 residues. Germline V gene sequence: CDR1 MGHDK, CDR2 SYGVNS. This CDR3 reads CASRNYRGNTEAFF. CDR3 nucleotides: TGTGCCAGCAGGAATTATCGGGGGAACACTGAAGCTTTCTTT.

This clonotype was picked up many times. This rearrangement joins TRBV20-1 to TRBJ1-2; D is possibly TRBD1 (6 bases). This CDR3 spans 14 amino acids. In germline, CDR1 is DFQATT, CDR2 SNEGSKA (reference sequence). The CDR3 bases are TGCAGCGCCCGCCGGGAGGGGGGTTCGGAAGGCTACACCTTC. Protein: CSARREGGSEGYTF.

This clonotype was detected only once. The gene calls are TRBV20-1 and TRBJ2-7, with D possibly being TRBD2 (6 bases). V dropped 4 bases and J dropped 6 bases, with 16 bases sitting between them. The germline gives CDR1 DFQATT, CDR2 SNEGSKA (reference sequence). This CDR3 region has 13 residues. CDR3 sequence reads: CSANIWDGGEQYF. The DNA for the CDR3 is TGCAGTGCTAACATATGGGACGGGGGCGAGCAGTACTTC.

This clonotype showed up many times. CDR3 protein: CASSRTRNTEAFF. The CDR3 DNA sequence: TGTGCCAGCTCGCGCACGCGAAACACTGAAGCTTTCTTT. The rearrangement joins TRBV18 to TRBJ1-1; the D is unclear. The V end lost 6 bases, the J end lost 2 bases, and 10 bases lay between the germline ends. CDR1 and CDR2 (germline): KGHSH, LQKENI. This CDR3 contains 13 residues.

This clonotype was seen repeatedly, ten times or more. The CDR3 sequence: CASSFPDRPYEQYF. CDR3 nucleotides: TGTGCCAGCAGCTTTCCGGACAGGCCGTACGAGCAGTACTTC. The chain uses TRBV7-9 and TRBJ2-7; the match to TRBD1 covers 7 bases. Germline V gene lookup returns CDR1 SEHNR and CDR2 FQNEAQ (reference sequence). The V segment lost 3 bases and the J segment 4 bases; nucleotides outside the gene matches: 6. CDR3 length: 14 amino acids.

This clonotype was picked up many times. The V call is TRBV5-1, the J call TRBJ1-4; unclear D gene. This CDR3 is built from 13 residues. The germline V gene encodes CDR1 SGHRS and CDR2 YFSETQ. Between the trimmed V and J ends, which lost 0 bases and 4 bases, there was a span of 4 bases. Here the CDR3 DNA reads TGCGCCAGCAGCTTGGACAGTAATGAAAAACTGTTTTTT. Protein: CASSLDSNEKLFF.